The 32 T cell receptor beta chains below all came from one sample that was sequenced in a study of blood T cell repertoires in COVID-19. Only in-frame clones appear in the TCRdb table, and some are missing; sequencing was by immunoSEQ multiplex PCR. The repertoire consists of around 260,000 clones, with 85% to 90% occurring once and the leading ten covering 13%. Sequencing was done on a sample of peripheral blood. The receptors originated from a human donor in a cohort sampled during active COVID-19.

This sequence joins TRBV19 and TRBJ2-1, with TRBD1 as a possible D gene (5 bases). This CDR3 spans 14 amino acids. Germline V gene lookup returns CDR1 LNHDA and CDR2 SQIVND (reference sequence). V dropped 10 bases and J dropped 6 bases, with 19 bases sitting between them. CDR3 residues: CATSRAQGGNEQFF. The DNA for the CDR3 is TGTGCCACCTCCAGAGCCCAGGGTGGCAATGAGCAGTTCTTC.

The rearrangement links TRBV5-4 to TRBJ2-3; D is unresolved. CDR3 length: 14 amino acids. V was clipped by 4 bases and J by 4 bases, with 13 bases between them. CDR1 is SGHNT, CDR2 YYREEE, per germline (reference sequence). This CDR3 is CASSPPELADTQYF. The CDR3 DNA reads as TGTGCCAGCAGCCCCCCGGAGCTGGCAGATACGCAGTATTTT.

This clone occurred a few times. The chain's CDR3 is CASSYSGEGAQYF. In DNA, the CDR3 is TGTGCCAGCAGTTACTCGGGGGAGGGGGCCCAGTACTTC. V gene TRBV6-6 combines with J gene TRBJ2-5; a weak D match, TRBD2 (7 bases). Germline loops: CDR1 MNHNY, CDR2 SVGAGI (reference sequence). Trimming took 0 bases from V and 9 from J, leaving 11 bases between them. The CDR3 has 13 amino acids.

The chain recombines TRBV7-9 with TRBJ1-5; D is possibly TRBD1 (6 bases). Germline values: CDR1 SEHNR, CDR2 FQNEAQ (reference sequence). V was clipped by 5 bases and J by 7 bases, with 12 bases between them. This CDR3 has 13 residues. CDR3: CASSPSRGQPQHF. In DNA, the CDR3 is TGTGCCAGCAGCCCCTCCAGGGGCCAGCCCCAGCATTTT.

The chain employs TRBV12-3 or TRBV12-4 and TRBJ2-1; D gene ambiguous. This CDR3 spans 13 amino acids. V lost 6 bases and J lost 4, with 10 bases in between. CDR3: CASSTLRYNEQFF. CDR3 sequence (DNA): TGTGCCAGCAGCACACTACGATACAATGAGCAGTTCTTC.

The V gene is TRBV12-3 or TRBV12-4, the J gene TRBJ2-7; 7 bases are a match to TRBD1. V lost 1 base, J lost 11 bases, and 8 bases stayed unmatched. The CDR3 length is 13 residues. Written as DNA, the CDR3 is TGTGCCAGCAGTTTAGGCCGGGACAGTATTAAGTACTTC. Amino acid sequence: CASSLGRDSIKYF.

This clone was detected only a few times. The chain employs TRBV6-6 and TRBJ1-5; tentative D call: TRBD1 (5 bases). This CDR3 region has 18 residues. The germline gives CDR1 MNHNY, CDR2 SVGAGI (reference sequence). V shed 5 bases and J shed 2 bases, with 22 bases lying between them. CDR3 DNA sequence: TGTGCCAGCAGTCCGAATGCCAACAGTTTACAGGGCAATCAGCCCCAGCATTTT. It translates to CASSPNANSLQGNQPQHF.

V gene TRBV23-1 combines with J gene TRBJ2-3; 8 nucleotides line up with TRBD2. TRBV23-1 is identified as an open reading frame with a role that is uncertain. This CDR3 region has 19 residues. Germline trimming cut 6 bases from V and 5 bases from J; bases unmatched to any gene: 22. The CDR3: CASSPGEREKGGDVDTQYF. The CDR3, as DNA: TGCGCCAGCAGCCCAGGGGAGCGGGAGAAGGGCGGGGACGTAGATACGCAGTATTTT.

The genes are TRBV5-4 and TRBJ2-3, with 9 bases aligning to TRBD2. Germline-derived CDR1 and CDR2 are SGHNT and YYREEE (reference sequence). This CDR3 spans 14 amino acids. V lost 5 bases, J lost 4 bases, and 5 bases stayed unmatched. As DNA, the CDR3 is TGTGCCAGCAGGGATGCGGGGGGGGCAGATACGCAGTATTTT. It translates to CASRDAGGADTQYF.

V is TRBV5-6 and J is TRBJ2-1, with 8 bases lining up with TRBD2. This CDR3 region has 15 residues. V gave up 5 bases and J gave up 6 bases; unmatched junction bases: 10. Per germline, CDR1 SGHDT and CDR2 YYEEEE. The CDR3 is CASRRWTSRLNEQFF. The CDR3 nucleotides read TGTGCCAGCAGACGTTGGACTAGCAGGCTCAATGAGCAGTTCTTC.

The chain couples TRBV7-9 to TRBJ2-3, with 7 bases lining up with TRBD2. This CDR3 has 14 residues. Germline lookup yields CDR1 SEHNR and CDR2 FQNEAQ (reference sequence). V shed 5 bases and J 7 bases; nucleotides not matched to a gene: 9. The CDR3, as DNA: TGTGCCAGCAGCGACGGCCGGGGGGTCAATACGCAGTATTTT. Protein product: CASSDGRGVNTQYF.

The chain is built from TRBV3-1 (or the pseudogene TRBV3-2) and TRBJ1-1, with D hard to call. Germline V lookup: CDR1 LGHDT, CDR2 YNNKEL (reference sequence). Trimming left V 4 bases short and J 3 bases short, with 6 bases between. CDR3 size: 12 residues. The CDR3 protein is CASSRGYTEAFF. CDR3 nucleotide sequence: TGTGCCAGCAGCCGAGGGTACACTGAAGCTTTCTTT.

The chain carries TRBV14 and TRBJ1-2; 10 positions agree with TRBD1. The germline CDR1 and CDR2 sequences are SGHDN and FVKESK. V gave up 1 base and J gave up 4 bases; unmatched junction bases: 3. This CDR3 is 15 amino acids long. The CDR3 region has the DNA TGTGCCAGCAGCCAAGCCCGGACAGGGGGCTATGGCTACACCTTC. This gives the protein CASSQARTGGYGYTF.

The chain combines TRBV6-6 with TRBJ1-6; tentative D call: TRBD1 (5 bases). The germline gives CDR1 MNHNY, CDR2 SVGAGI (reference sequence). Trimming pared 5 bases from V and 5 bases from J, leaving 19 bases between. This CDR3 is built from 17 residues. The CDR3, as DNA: TGTGCCAGCAGTCCCACGTTCAGGGCAAAGGATAATTCACCCCTCCACTTT. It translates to CASSPTFRAKDNSPLHF.

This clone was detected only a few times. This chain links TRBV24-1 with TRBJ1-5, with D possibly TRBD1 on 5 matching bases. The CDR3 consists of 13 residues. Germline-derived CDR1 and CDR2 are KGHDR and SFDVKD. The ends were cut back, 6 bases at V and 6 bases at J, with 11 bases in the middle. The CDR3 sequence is CATSPGWGQPQHF. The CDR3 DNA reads TGTGCCACCAGTCCAGGGTGGGGTCAGCCCCAGCATTTT.

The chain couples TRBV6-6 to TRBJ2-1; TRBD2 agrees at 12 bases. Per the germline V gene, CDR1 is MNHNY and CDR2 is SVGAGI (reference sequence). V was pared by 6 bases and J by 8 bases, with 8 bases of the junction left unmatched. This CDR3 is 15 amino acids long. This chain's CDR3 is CASRSTSGSFDEQFF. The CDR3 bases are TGTGCCAGCAGGTCGACTAGCGGGAGTTTCGATGAGCAGTTCTTC.

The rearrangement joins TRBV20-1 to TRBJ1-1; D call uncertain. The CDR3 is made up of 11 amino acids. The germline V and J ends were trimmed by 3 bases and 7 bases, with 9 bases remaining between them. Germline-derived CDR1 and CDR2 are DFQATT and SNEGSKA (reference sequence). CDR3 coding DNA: TGCAGTGCTAGTCCGGGGATTGAAGCTTTCTTT. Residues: CSASPGIEAFF.

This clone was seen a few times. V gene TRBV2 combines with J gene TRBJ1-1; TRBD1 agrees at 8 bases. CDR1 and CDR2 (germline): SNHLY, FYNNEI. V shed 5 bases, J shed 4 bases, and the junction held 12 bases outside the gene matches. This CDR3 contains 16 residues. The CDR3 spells CASSTIGTGLFTEAFF. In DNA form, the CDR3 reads TGTGCCAGCAGTACGATTGGGACAGGCCTTTTCACTGAAGCTTTCTTT.

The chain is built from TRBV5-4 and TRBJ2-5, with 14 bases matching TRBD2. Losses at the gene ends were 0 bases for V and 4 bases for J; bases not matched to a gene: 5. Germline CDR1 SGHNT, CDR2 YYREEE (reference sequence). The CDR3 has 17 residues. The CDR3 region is CASSLGGTSGSLETQYF. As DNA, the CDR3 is TGTGCCAGCAGCTTGGGAGGGACTAGCGGGAGTTTAGAGACCCAGTACTTC.

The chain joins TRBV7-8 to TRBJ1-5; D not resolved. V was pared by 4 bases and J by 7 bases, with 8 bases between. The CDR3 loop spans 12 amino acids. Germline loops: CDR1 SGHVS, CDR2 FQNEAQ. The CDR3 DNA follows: TGTGCCAGCAGCTCCGCCCGGCAGCCCCAGCATTTT. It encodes CASSSARQPQHF.

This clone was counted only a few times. The CDR3 DNA reads TGTGCCAGCAGTGGTTACTCAGGGACATGGCGCTACGAGCAGTACTTC. Its protein product is CASSGYSGTWRYEQYF. V is TRBV2 and J is TRBJ2-7; a possible D gene is TRBD1 (6 bases). Trimming took 4 bases from V and 3 from J, leaving 19 bases between them. Looked up from germline, CDR1 is SNHLY and CDR2 is FYNNEI. CDR3 length: 16 amino acids. The whole variable domain, remainder taken from reference TRBV2 and TRBJ2-7, is EPEVTQTPSHQVTQMGQEVILRCVPISNHLYFYWYRQILGQKVEFLVSFYNNEISEKSEIFDDQFSVERPDGSNFTLKIRSTKLEDSAMYFCASSGYSGTWRYEQYFGPGTRLTVT.

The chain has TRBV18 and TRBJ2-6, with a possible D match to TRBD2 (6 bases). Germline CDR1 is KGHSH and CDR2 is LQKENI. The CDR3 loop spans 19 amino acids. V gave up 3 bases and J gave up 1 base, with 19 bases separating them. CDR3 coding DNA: TGTGCCAGCTCACCCGTCCTACCGGGACTCGGATCTGGGGCCAACGTCCTGACTTTC. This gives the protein CASSPVLPGLGSGANVLTF. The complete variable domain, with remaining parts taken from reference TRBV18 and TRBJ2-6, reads NAGVMQNPRHLVRRRGQEARLRCSPMKGHSHVYWYRQLPEEGLKFMVYLQKENIIDESGMPKERFSAEFPKEGPSILRIQQVVRGDSAAYFCASSPVLPGLGSGANVLTFGAGSRLTVL.

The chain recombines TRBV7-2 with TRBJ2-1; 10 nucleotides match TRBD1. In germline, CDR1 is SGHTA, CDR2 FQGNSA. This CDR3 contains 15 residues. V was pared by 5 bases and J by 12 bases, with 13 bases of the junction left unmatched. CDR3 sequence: CASSQTGGVGVGQFF. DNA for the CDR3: TGTGCCAGCAGCCAGACAGGGGGCGTGGGAGTCGGGCAGTTCTTC.

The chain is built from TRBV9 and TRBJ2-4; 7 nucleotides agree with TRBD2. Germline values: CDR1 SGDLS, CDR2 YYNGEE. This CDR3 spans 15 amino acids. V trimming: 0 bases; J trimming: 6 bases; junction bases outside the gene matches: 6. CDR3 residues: CASSVDSSGINIQYF. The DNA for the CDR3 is TGTGCCAGCAGCGTAGATTCTAGCGGAATAAACATTCAGTACTTC.

The CDR3 sequence: CASSPISGGPYNEQFF. Written as DNA, the CDR3 is TGTGCCAGCAGCCCGATCAGCGGGGGCCCCTACAATGAGCAGTTCTTC. The chain carries TRBV3-1 (or the pseudogene TRBV3-2) and TRBJ2-1, with 8 bases lining up with TRBD2. The CDR3 length is 16 residues. V trimming: 4 bases; J trimming: 2 bases; junction bases outside the gene matches: 7. Germline CDR1 is LGHDT and CDR2 is YNNKEL (reference sequence).

The CDR3 region has the DNA TGCGCCAGCAGCTTGTATGCGGATGAGCAGTTCTTC. This codes for CASSLYADEQFF. This sequence joins TRBV5-1 and TRBJ2-1; no reliable D call. The germline V and J ends were trimmed by 1 base and 8 bases, with 7 bases remaining between them. This CDR3 is built from 12 residues. Germline CDR1 reads SGHRS; CDR2 reads YFSETQ.

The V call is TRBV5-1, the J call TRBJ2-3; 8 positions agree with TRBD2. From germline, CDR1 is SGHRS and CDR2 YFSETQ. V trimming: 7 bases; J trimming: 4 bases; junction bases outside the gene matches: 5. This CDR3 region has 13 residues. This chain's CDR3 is CASRELAADTQYF. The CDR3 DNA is TGCGCCAGCCGAGAACTAGCGGCAGATACGCAGTATTTT.

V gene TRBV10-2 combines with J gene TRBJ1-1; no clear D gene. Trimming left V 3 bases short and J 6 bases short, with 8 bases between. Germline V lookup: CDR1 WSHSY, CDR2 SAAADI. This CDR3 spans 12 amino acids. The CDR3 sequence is CASSDNSPEAFF. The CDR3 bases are TGCGCCAGCAGTGATAACAGCCCTGAAGCTTTCTTT.

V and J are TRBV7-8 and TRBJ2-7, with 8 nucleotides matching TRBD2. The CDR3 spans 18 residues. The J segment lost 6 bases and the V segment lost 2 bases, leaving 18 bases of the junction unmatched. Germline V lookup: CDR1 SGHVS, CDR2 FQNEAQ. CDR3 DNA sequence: TGTGCCAGCAGCTTAAGGTCCTCGACGGGACTAGTTGGCCTCGAGCAGTACTTC. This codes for CASSLRSSTGLVGLEQYF.

The CDR3 bases are TGCGCCAGCAGCCAATCTCTAGCGGGAGGGAGGAGTGAGCAGTTCTTC. Its translation is CASSQSLAGGRSEQFF. This chain links TRBV5-1 with TRBJ2-1; 12 nucleotides align to TRBD2. The CDR3 runs 16 residues. Germline V gene data show CDR1 as SGHRS and CDR2 as YFSETQ. V dropped 4 bases and J dropped 9; count of bases not matched to a gene: 11.

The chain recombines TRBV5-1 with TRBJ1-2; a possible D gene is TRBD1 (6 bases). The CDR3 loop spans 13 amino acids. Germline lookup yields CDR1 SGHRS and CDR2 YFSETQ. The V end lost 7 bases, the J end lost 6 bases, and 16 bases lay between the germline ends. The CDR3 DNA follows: TGCGCCAGCTCCCGACTGGCAGGGGATGGCTACACCTTC. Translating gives CASSRLAGDGYTF.

In nucleotides, the CDR3 is TGTGCCAGCAGCTTGAGGGGGATGACACCCGGGGAGCTGTTTTTT. It translates to CASSLRGMTPGELFF. This chain joins TRBV7-9 and TRBJ2-2, with D maybe TRBD1 (6 bases). Trimming stripped 3 bases from V and 6 bases from J, with 14 bases between. Per the germline V gene, CDR1 is SEHNR and CDR2 is FQNEAQ (reference sequence). There are 15 residues in the CDR3.